This T cell receptor (beta chain) was profiled in a study of technical replicates of blood from a few donors. Germline lookup yields CDR1 SGHAT and CDR2 FQNNGV. V lost 1 base and J lost 3; bases outside the gene matches: 11. The CDR3 extends over 17 amino acids. Data came from immunoSEQ multiplex PCR; TCRdb stores just in-frame clones and leaves some out. The repertoire consists of tens of thousands of clones, with approximately 97% occurring once and the leading ten covering roughly 0.26%. The chain carries TRBV11-2 and TRBJ1-1, with 7 nucleotides matching TRBD1. The origin of this receptor is a human donor in good health. What was sequenced was T cells isolated from PBMCs. CDR3 protein: CASSLGLLRDRDTEAFF. CDR3 DNA: TGTGCCAGCAGCTTAGGCTTACTCCGGGACAGAGACACTGAAGCTTTCTTT.